What follows are 16 T cell receptor beta chains derived from one specimen sequenced in a study of T-cell reconstitution after alpha-beta-depleted transplantation in children. Unique molecular identifiers were incorporated into the prepared TCRbeta library. In TCRdb, the PCR reads were re-called with MiXCR into one record per CDR3 protein. In the table there are approximately 130,000 distinct CDR3 sequences, about 9.5% of which are singletons. Source: PBMCs, mostly from graft donor cells, taken 180 days after TCRalphabeta/CD19-depleted stem cell transplant. The receptor source for this set is a girl less than two years old who had a stem cell transplant for combined immunodeficiency, so the T cells may come from the graft donor.

There are a few counts of this clonotype. The CDR3 region has the DNA TGTGCCAGCTCACCCCTAGACAGGACCAACTCTGGGGCCAACGTCCTGACTTTC. Encoded protein: CASSPLDRTNSGANVLTF. V and J are TRBV18 and TRBJ2-6; D perhaps matches TRBD1 (6 bases). Looked up from germline, CDR1 is KGHSH and CDR2 is LQKENI. With 3 bases removed from V and 0 bases from J, the gap between germline ends came to 15 bases. The CDR3 is 18 residues long.

This chain links TRBV24-1 with TRBJ1-1; D may be TRBD1 (5 bases). CDR1 KGHDR and CDR2 SFDVKD come from the germline V gene. The CDR3 has 13 amino acids. The V end lost 1 base, the J end lost 8 bases, and 10 bases lay between the germline ends. The CDR3 DNA reads TGTGCCACCAGTGATTTCCTCTCAGGGGAAGCTTTCTTT. Amino acid sequence: CATSDFLSGEAFF.

The chain couples TRBV18 to TRBJ2-5, with D perhaps TRBD1 or TRBD2 (5 bases each). The CDR3 covers 15 residues. Germline V gene lookup returns CDR1 KGHSH and CDR2 LQKENI. The V and J ends lost 5 bases and 4 bases respectively, with 17 bases between them. In DNA, the CDR3 is TGTGCCAGCTCATCGTGGGGGACCGCCAGAGAGACCCAGTACTTC. Translation gives CASSSWGTARETQYF. The full variable domain, with the rest looked up from reference TRBV18 and TRBJ2-5, is NAGVMQNPRHLVRRRGQEARLRCSPMKGHSHVYWYRQLPEEGLKFMVYLQKENIIDESGMPKERFSAEFPKEGPSILRIQQVVRGDSAAYFCASSSWGTARETQYFGPGTRLLVL.

As for this clonotype: At one boundary the junction diverges from the germline segment, which might be a read error. DNA for the CDR3: TGTGCCAGGAGCTCCAGGGTCTCCTTCGAGCAGTACTTC. Translation gives CARSSRVSFEQYF. The chain uses TRBV11-2 and TRBJ2-7; D perhaps matches TRBD1 (5 bases). CDR3 size: 13 residues. Looked up from germline, CDR1 is SGHAT and CDR2 is FQNNGV.

V gene TRBV7-6 combines with J gene TRBJ2-1; 7 bases line up with TRBD1. After removal of 4 bases from V and 6 bases from J, the junction contained 6 bases not matched to a gene. This CDR3 has 14 amino acids. Germline V gives CDR1 SGHVS, CDR2 FNYEAQ. The CDR3 DNA sequence: TGTGCCAGCAGCTCAAGCCACAGGGGCAATGAGCAGTTCTTC. Its translation: CASSSSHRGNEQFF.

This clonotype came up a few times. The chain carries TRBV20-1 and TRBJ1-5, with 8 bases identical to TRBD1. The CDR3 contains 14 residues. The V gene end was trimmed by 5 bases and the J gene end by 5 bases; junction bases not matched to a gene: 8. CDR1 is DFQATT and CDR2 is SNEGSKA in the germline V gene (reference sequence). CDR3 nucleotides: TGCAGTGCTTGGACAGGGTATCAAGATCAGCCCCAGCATTTT. It codes for CSAWTGYQDQPQHF.

This clonotype appeared many times. This chain uses TRBV15 with TRBJ2-7, with a tentative D call TRBD1 (7 bases). The CDR3 spans 15 residues. Trimming pared 6 bases from V and 0 bases from J, leaving 15 bases between. The germline gives CDR1 LNHNV, CDR2 YYDKDF (reference sequence). The DNA for the CDR3 is TGTGCCACCAGGGCATACAGGGGAGGCTCCTACGAGCAGTACTTC. Translation gives CATRAYRGGSYEQYF.

This rearrangement joins TRBV5-6 to TRBJ2-5; TRBD1 matches 10 bases. Germline V gene lookup returns CDR1 SGHDT and CDR2 YYEEEE. The CDR3 extends over 16 amino acids. The J segment lost 4 bases and the V segment lost 4 bases, leaving 10 bases of the junction unmatched. The DNA for the CDR3 is TGTGCCAGCAGCCCCGGGGACAGGGGATGGGTAGAGACCCAGTACTTC. Translating gives CASSPGDRGWVETQYF. The full variable domain, its missing parts supplied by reference TRBV5-6 and TRBJ2-5, is DAGVTQSPTHLIKTRGQQVTLRCSPKSGHDTVSWYQQALGQGPQFIFQYYEEEERQRGNFPDRFSGHQFPNYSSELNVNALLLGDSALYLCASSPGDRGWVETQYFGPGTRLLVL.

This clonotype was counted between two and nine times. V is TRBV9 and J is TRBJ1-2, with 10 bases aligning to TRBD1. Germline V CDR1 and CDR2: SGDLS, YYNGEE. V was clipped by 0 bases and J by 4 bases; unmatched bases: 3. The CDR3 consists of 15 residues. DNA of the CDR3: TGTGCCAGCAGCGTAGAAGGGACAGGGGTCTATGGCTACACCTTC. Translating it yields CASSVEGTGVYGYTF. The full variable domain, completed using reference TRBV9 and TRBJ1-2, is DSGVTQTPKHLITATGQRVTLRCSPRSGDLSVYWYQQSLDQGLQFLIQYYNGEERAKGNILERFSAQQFPDLHSELNLSSLELGDSALYFCASSVEGTGVYGYTFGSGTRLTVV.

The rearrangement uses TRBV12-3 or TRBV12-4 and TRBJ2-3, with 10 bases that match TRBD2. J gave up 4 bases and V 7 bases, and 11 bases lay outside the gene matches. The CDR3 is 16 residues long. CDR3 residues: CASTPLLAGAPDTQYF. The CDR3 nucleotides read TGTGCCAGCACCCCGTTGCTAGCGGGAGCCCCAGATACGCAGTATTTT.

V and J are TRBV24-1 and TRBJ2-7, with D possibly being TRBD1 or TRBD2 (5 bases each). CDR1 is KGHDR and CDR2 is SFDVKD in the germline V gene. CDR3 length equals 18 residues. Trimming shortened V by 6 bases and J by 0 bases, and 23 bases separated the two germline ends. CDR3: CATSLRGALNYLSYEQYF. The CDR3 DNA sequence: TGTGCCACCAGTCTAAGAGGGGCCCTTAATTACCTCTCCTACGAGCAGTACTTC.

This chain joins TRBV30 and TRBJ2-2, with a weak D call TRBD1 (6 bases). Per the germline V gene, CDR1 is GTSNPN and CDR2 is SVGIG (reference sequence). V gave up 1 base and J gave up 5 bases, with 17 bases separating them. The CDR3 has 16 amino acids. CDR3 bases: TGTGCCTGGAGTGGCCTCACAGGGTGGGAGACCGGGGAGCTGTTTTTT. It translates to CAWSGLTGWETGELFF.

In this sample, this clonotype turned up a few times. The V call is TRBV20-1, the J call TRBJ2-5; D is unclear. This CDR3 spans 12 amino acids. Between the trimmed V and J ends, which lost 5 bases and 1 base, there was a span of 8 bases. Germline-derived CDR1 and CDR2 are DFQATT and SNEGSKA (reference sequence). The CDR3 nucleotides read TGCAGTGCTTTCGATTTCCAAGAGACCCAGTACTTC. This sequence encodes CSAFDFQETQYF.

This clonotype occurred a few times. This chain connects TRBV20-1 to TRBJ2-5; 8 bases are shared with TRBD2. Germline lookup yields CDR1 DFQATT and CDR2 SNEGSKA (reference sequence). The J segment lost 4 bases and the V segment lost 3 bases, leaving 4 bases of the junction unmatched. The CDR3 runs to 13 residues. The CDR3 region has the DNA TGCAGTGCTAGCGGGGGGGCCCTAGAGACCCAGTACTTC. Translated: CSASGGALETQYF.

This clonotype has more than one count but fewer than ten. The rearrangement joins TRBV12-3 or TRBV12-4 to TRBJ1-2; no clear D gene. The CDR3 is made up of 13 amino acids. Trimming took off 4 bases at V and 3 bases at J, with 9 bases between the two ends. CDR3 amino acids: CASSSGNHYGYTF. CDR3 coding DNA: TGTGCCAGCAGTTCAGGCAATCACTATGGCTACACCTTC.

This clonotype was picked up many times. The chain has TRBV6-5 and TRBJ2-1; 7 positions agree with TRBD2. Looked up from germline, CDR1 is MNHEY and CDR2 is SVGAGI. Losses at the gene ends were 6 bases for V and 4 bases for J; bases not matched to a gene: 3. There are 13 residues in the CDR3. DNA for the CDR3: TGTGCCAGCAGCTATAGCGGGTACAATGAGCAGTTCTTC. Residues: CASSYSGYNEQFF.